The 16 T cell receptor beta chains in this list originate from one sample, sequenced in a study of blood T cell repertoires in COVID-19. The data were produced by immunoSEQ multiplex PCR, yet TCRdb's version contains in-frame clones alone and is incomplete. The top ten clones hold more than 12% of a sample with roughly 60,000 clones, roughly four fifths of them seen once. Material: peripheral blood. The receptors here all came from a man at least 80 years old with acute or convalescent COVID-19.

The rearrangement links TRBV12-5 to TRBJ2-7; 8 bases are shared with TRBD2. CDR3 size: 15 residues. Germline loops: CDR1 LGHNT, CDR2 FRNRAP. V shed 1 base and J 3 bases; nucleotides not matched to a gene: 5. The CDR3 coding sequence is TGTGCTAGTGGTTTGGAGAGCGGGGGCCGCTACGAGCAGTACTTC. It translates to CASGLESGGRYEQYF.

This clone was seen a few times. The chain uses TRBV9 and TRBJ1-2, with D unclear. Trimming left V 3 bases short and J 2 bases short, with 8 bases between. The germline CDR1 and CDR2 sequences are SGDLS and YYNGEE. The CDR3 sequence is 13 residues long. The CDR3 nucleotides are TGTGCCAGCAGCGCCCGAGGGAACTATGGCTACACCTTC. Translating it yields CASSARGNYGYTF.

The chain is built from TRBV4-1 and TRBJ2-7; TRBD2 is a possible D gene (6 bases). Deletions cut 0 bases from V and 6 bases from J, with 15 bases between. Germline V gene sequence: CDR1 MGHRA, CDR2 YSYEKL. The CDR3 is 15 amino acids. The CDR3 region is CASSQDRGDGGEQYF. The CDR3 bases are TGCGCCAGCAGCCAAGACAGAGGGGACGGGGGCGAGCAGTACTTC.

This clone has only a few counts. V usage is TRBV11-2 and J usage is TRBJ1-2; the D is unclear. With 1 base removed from V and 3 bases from J, the gap between germline ends came to 9 bases. This CDR3 spans 14 amino acids. From germline, CDR1 is SGHAT and CDR2 FQNNGV. CDR3 sequence: CASSLGAGYYGYTF. DNA of the CDR3: TGTGCCAGCAGCTTAGGGGCAGGATACTATGGCTACACCTTC.

The chain links TRBV6-6 to TRBJ2-2, with 7 bases matching TRBD1. The CDR3 totals 15 residues. In germline, CDR1 is MNHNY, CDR2 SVGAGI (reference sequence). J was trimmed by 4 bases and V by 7 bases; bases with no gene match: 9. The CDR3 coding sequence is TGTGCCAGCACCCTACGACAGGGAAGCACCGGGGAGCTGTTTTTT. It yields the protein CASTLRQGSTGELFF.

The chain has TRBV5-4 and TRBJ2-5, with 7 bases aligning to TRBD1. CDR3 length: 13 amino acids. Trimming removed 4 bases from V and 3 bases from J; junction bases left unmatched: 3. The germline V gene encodes CDR1 SGHNT and CDR2 YYREEE (reference sequence). CDR3 protein: CASSQDRKETQYF. CDR3 bases: TGTGCCAGCAGCCAGGACAGGAAAGAGACCCAGTACTTC.

The CDR3 region has the DNA TGTGCCAGTAGTCCCCAACTAGCGGGCACAGATACGCAGTATTTT. Amino acid sequence: CASSPQLAGTDTQYF. The chain couples TRBV19 to TRBJ2-3; 8 nucleotides agree with TRBD2. The CDR3 loop spans 15 amino acids. Germline-derived CDR1 and CDR2 are LNHDA and SQIVND (reference sequence). V lost 5 bases to trimming and J lost 1 base; unmatched junction nucleotides: 5.

The rearrangement uses TRBV19 and TRBJ1-2, with a tentative D call TRBD1 (6 bases). The V and J ends lost 8 bases and 3 bases respectively, with 13 bases between them. This CDR3 is built from 13 residues. Germline assignment: CDR1 LNHDA and CDR2 SQIVND (reference sequence). The CDR3 nucleotides read TGTGCCAGTCAAACGGGGGGCGACTATGGCTACACCTTC. Translating it yields CASQTGGDYGYTF.

The CDR3 here is CASSLVWGAGELFF. For the CDR3, the DNA is TGTGCCAGCAGCTTGGTTTGGGGGGCCGGGGAGCTGTTTTTT. This chain joins TRBV11-2 and TRBJ2-2, with D possibly TRBD2 on 6 matching bases. CDR1 and CDR2 from the germline V gene are SGHAT and FQNNGV. V gave up 3 bases and J gave up 6 bases, with 11 bases separating them. The CDR3 is 14 residues long.

The J gene is TRBJ1-4, the V gene TRBV9, with D tentatively TRBD1 (5 bases). CDR1 and CDR2 from the germline V gene are SGDLS and YYNGEE. This CDR3 has 17 amino acids. Trimming stripped 0 bases from V and 4 bases from J, with 16 bases between. CDR3 sequence: CASSVEVGGLSNEKLFF. As DNA, the CDR3 is TGTGCCAGCAGCGTAGAAGTTGGGGGACTGAGTAATGAAAAACTGTTTTTT.

The chain recombines TRBV2 with TRBJ2-7; D may be TRBD1 (5 bases). Germline V lookup: CDR1 SNHLY, CDR2 FYNNEI. V lost 4 bases and J 0 bases, leaving 10 bases between the germline ends. The CDR3 sequence is 14 residues long. DNA of the CDR3: TGTGCCAGCAGTGGCCTCACAGGCTCCTACGAGCAGTACTTC. This codes for CASSGLTGSYEQYF.

The chain carries TRBV6-6 and TRBJ1-6; no firm D call. The CDR3 sequence is 15 residues long. CDR1 is MNHNY, CDR2 SVGAGI, per germline (reference sequence). Trimming stripped 2 bases from V and 4 bases from J, with 9 bases between. The CDR3 DNA is TGTGCCAGCAGTTACGCGGGGAGGTATAATTCACCCCTCCACTTT. Translating gives CASSYAGRYNSPLHF.

This chain uses TRBV5-1 with TRBJ2-7; D perhaps matches TRBD1 (5 bases). This CDR3 is built from 14 residues. V was shortened by 6 bases and J by 2 bases, with 15 bases between the two germline ends. Per germline, CDR1 SGHRS and CDR2 YFSETQ. CDR3 protein: CASNPGAGTYEQYF. CDR3 nucleotides: TGCGCCAGCAACCCTGGAGCAGGGACCTACGAGCAGTACTTC.

Concerning this clone itself: At one of its ends the junction is not consistent with the germline gene, which may arise from a read error. The V call is TRBV18, the J call TRBJ2-1, with a weak D call TRBD2 (6 bases). The CDR3 runs to 15 residues. CDR1 is KGHSH and CDR2 is LQKENI in the germline V gene. The CDR3 spells CVSSRPTSNYNEQFF. The CDR3 DNA sequence: TGTGTCAGCTCACGGCCGACTAGTAACTACAATGAGCAGTTCTTC.

The chain links TRBV4-1 to TRBJ1-6; the D is unclear. With 3 bases removed from V and 0 bases from J, the gap between germline ends came to 9 bases. CDR1 and CDR2 (germline): MGHRA, YSYEKL. The CDR3 runs to 16 residues. CDR3 bases: TGCGCCAGCAGCCAGCTGTTGAGCTCCTATAATTCACCCCTCCACTTT. Translated: CASSQLLSSYNSPLHF.

The chain is built from TRBV18 and TRBJ1-2; D perhaps matches TRBD1 (5 bases). CDR3 length: 14 amino acids. V was trimmed by 2 bases and J by 6 bases, leaving 13 bases between them. Germline lookup yields CDR1 KGHSH and CDR2 LQKENI. DNA for the CDR3: TGTGCCAGCTCACCATCCAGGGAGGAGAATGGCTACACCTTC. Translation gives CASSPSREENGYTF.